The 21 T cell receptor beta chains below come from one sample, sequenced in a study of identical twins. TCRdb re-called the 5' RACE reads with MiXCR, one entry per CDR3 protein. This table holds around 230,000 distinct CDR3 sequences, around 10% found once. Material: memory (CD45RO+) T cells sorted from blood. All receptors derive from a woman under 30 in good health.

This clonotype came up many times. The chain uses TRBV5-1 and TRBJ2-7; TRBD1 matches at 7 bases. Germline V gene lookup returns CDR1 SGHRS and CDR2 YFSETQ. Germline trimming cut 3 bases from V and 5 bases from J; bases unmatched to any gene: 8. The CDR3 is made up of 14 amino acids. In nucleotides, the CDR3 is TGCGCCAGCAGCTCCACGACAGGGATGCACGAGCAGTACTTC. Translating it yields CASSSTTGMHEQYF.

CDR3 DNA sequence: TGTGCCAGCAGCGTAGTTGGGGGGGCCCCGAATGAGCAGTTCTTC. This sequence encodes CASSVVGGAPNEQFF. This chain joins TRBV9 and TRBJ2-1; D perhaps matches TRBD2 (7 bases). Germline V gene lookup returns CDR1 SGDLS and CDR2 YYNGEE. This CDR3 region has 15 residues. Trimming cost V 0 bases and J 7 bases, with 14 bases left between them.

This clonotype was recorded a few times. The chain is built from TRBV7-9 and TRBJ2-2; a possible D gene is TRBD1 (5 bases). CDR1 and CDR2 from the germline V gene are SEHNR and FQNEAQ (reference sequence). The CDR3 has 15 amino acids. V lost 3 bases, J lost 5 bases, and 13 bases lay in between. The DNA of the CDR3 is TGTGCCAGCAGCTTCTCACAGGCGAGAACCGGGGAGCTGTTTTTT. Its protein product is CASSFSQARTGELFF.

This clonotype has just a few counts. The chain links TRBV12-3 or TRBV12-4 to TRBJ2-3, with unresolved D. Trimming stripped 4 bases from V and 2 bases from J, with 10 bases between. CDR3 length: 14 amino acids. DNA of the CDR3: TGTGCCAGCAGTTCTGGCGTCCCCACAGATACGCAGTATTTT. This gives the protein CASSSGVPTDTQYF.

Written as DNA, the CDR3 is TGTGCCAGCAGTGAATATGAACTGAGGATGCGGAATGAGCAGTTCTTC. It yields the protein CASSEYELRMRNEQFF. The chain recombines TRBV25-1 with TRBJ2-1; D is uncertain. Germline CDR1 is MGHDK and CDR2 is SYGVNS. The germline V and J ends were trimmed by 0 bases and 7 bases, with 16 bases remaining between them. This CDR3 contains 16 residues. The entire variable domain, with the rest obtained from reference TRBV25-1 and TRBJ2-1, is as follows: EADIYQTPRYLVIGTGKKITLECSQTMGHDKMYWYQQDPGMELHLIHYSYGVNSTEKGDLSSESTVSRIRTEHFPLTLESARPSHTSQYLCASSEYELRMRNEQFFGPGTRLTVL.

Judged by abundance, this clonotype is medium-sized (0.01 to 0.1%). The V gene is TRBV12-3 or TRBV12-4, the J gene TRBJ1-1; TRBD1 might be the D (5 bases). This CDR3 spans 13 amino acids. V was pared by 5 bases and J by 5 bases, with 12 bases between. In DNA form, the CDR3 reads TGTGCCAGCAGTAACATCGAGGGGACTGAAGCTTTCTTT. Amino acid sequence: CASSNIEGTEAFF.

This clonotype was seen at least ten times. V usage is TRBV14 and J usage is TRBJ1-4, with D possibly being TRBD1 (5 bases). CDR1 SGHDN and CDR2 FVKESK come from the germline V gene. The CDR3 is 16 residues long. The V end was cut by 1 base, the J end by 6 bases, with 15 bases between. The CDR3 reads CASSQVDGAAYEKLFF. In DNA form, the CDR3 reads TGTGCCAGCAGCCAAGTCGACGGGGCAGCGTATGAAAAACTGTTTTTT.

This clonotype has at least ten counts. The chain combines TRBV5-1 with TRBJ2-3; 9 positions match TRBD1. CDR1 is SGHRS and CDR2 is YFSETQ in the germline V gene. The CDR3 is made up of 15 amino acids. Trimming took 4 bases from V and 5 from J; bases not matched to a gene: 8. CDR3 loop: CASSGPGQGRDTQYF. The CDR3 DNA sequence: TGCGCCAGCAGCGGACCGGGACAGGGTCGAGATACGCAGTATTTT.

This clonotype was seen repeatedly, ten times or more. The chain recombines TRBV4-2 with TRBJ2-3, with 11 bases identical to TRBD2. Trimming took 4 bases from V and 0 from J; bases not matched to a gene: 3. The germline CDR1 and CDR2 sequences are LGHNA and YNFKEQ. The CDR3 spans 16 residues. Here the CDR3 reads CASSRGLAASTDTQYF. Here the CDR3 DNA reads TGTGCCAGCAGCCGGGGACTAGCGGCTAGCACAGATACGCAGTATTTT.

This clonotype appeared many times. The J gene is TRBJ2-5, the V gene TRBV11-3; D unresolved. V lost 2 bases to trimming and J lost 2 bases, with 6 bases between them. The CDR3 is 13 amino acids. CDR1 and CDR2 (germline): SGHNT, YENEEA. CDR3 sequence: CASSLQVQETQYF. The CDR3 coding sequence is TGTGCCAGCAGCTTACAGGTTCAAGAGACCCAGTACTTC.

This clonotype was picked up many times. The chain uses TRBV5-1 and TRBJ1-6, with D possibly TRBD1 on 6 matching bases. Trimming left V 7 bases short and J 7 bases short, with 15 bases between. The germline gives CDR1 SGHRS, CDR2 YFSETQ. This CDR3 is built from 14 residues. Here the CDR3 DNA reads TGCGCCAGCTCGTCAGCAGGGGACAATTCACCCCTCCACTTT. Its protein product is CASSSAGDNSPLHF.

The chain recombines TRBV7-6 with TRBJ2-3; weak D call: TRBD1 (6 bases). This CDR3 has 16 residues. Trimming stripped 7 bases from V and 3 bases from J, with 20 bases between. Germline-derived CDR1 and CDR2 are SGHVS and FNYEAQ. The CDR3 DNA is TGTGCCAGCATCTTTCCAGGGGCCCGGAGAACAGATACGCAGTATTTT. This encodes CASIFPGARRTDTQYF.

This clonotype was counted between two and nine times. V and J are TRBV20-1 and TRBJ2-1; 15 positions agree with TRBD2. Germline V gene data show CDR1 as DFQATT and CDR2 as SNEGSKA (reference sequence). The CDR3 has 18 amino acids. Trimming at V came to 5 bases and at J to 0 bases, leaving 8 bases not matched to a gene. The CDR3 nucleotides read TGCAGTGCTGGGGGAGGGACTAGCGGGGGGAGCTCCTACAATGAGCAGTTCTTC. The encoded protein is CSAGGGTSGGSSYNEQFF.

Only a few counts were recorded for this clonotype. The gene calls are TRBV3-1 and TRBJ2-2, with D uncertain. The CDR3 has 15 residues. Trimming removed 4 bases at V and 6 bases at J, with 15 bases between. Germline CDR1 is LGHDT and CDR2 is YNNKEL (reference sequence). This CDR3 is CASSLRVTNPGELFF. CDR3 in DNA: TGTGCCAGCAGCCTCCGGGTAACTAACCCCGGGGAGCTGTTTTTT.

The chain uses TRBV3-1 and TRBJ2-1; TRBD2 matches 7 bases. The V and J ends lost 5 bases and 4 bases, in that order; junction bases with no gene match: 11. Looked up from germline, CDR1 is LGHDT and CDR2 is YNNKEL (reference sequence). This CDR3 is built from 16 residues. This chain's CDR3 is CASSSLASLRYNEQFF. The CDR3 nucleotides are TGTGCCAGCAGCTCACTAGCGTCCCTGAGGTACAATGAGCAGTTCTTC.

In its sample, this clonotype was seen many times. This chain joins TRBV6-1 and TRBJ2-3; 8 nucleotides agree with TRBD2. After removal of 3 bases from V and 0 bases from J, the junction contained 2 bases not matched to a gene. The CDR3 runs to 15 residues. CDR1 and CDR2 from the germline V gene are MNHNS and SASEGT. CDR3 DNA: TGTGCCAGCAGTGAGACTAGCGCTAGCACAGATACGCAGTATTTT. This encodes CASSETSASTDTQYF.

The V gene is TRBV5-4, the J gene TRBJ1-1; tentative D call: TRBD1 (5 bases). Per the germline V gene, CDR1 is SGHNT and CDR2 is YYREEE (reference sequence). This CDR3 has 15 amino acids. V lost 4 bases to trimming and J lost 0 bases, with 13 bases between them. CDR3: CASSPYRGMNTEAFF. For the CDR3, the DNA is TGTGCCAGCAGCCCCTACCGGGGGATGAACACTGAAGCTTTCTTT. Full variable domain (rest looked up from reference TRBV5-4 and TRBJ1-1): ETGVTQSPTHLIKTRGQQVTLRCSSQSGHNTVSWYQQALGQGPQFIFQYYREEENGRGNFPPRFSGLQFPNYSSELNVNALELDDSALYLCASSPYRGMNTEAFFGQGTRLTVV.

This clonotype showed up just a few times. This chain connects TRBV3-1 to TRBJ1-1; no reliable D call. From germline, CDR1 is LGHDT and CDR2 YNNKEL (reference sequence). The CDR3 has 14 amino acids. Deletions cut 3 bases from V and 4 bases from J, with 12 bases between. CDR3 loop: CASSQQQWGTEAFF. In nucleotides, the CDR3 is TGTGCCAGCAGCCAGCAACAGTGGGGCACTGAAGCTTTCTTT.

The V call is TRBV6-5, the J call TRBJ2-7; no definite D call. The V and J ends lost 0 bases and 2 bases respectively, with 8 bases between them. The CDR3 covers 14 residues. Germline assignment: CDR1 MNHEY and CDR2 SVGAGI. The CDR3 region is CASSYSGSTYEQYF. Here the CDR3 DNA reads TGTGCCAGCAGTTACTCCGGCAGCACCTACGAGCAGTACTTC.

The CDR3 DNA reads as TGTGCCTGGAGTGTAGAGGGGGTCGATCAGCCCCAGCATTTT. This encodes CAWSVEGVDQPQHF. The genes are TRBV30 and TRBJ1-5, with a weak D call TRBD1 (6 bases). The length of the CDR3 is 14 residues. CDR1 and CDR2 from the germline V gene are GTSNPN and SVGIG (reference sequence). Trimming cost V 0 bases and J 5 bases, with 11 bases left between them.

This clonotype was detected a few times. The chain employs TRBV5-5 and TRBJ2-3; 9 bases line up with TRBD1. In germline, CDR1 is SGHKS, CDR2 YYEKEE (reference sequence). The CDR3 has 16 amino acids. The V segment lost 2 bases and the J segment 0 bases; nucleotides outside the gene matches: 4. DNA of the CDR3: TGTGCCAGCAGCTTTTACAGGGGGCCGAGCACAGATACGCAGTATTTT. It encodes CASSFYRGPSTDTQYF.